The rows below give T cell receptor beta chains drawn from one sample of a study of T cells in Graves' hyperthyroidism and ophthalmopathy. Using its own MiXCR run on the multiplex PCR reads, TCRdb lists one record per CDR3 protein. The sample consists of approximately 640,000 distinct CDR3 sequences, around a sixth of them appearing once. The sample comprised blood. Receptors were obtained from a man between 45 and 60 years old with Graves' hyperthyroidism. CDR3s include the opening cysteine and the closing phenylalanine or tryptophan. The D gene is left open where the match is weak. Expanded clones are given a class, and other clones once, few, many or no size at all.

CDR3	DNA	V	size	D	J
CASSPSGRSVDEQFF	TGTGCCAGCAGCCCAAGCGGGAGAAGTGTCGATGAGCAGTTCTTC	TRBV7-9	.	TRBD2	TRBJ2-1
CASSSMETGTNTEAFF	TGTGCCAGCAGTAGCATGGAGACGGGTACGAACACTGAAGCTTTCTTT	TRBV9	.	.	TRBJ1-1
CATSTGLDNEQFF	TGTGCCACTTCGACAGGATTAGACAATGAGCAGTTCTTC	TRBV19	.	.	TRBJ2-1
CASSLSVDRAYEQYF	TGTGCCAGCAGTTTATCGGTAGACCGGGCCTACGAGCAGTACTTC	TRBV28	many	.	TRBJ2-7
CASRDSRQGYTGELFF	TGTGCCAGCAGGGACTCACGACAGGGATACACCGGGGAGCTGTTTTTT	TRBV2	many	TRBD1	TRBJ2-2
CASSFFPRQGASTDTQYF	TGTGCCAGCAGTTTTTTCCCGAGACAGGGGGCGAGCACAGATACGCAGTATTTT	TRBV27	many	TRBD1	TRBJ2-3
CASTPGGQMSSYEQYF	TGTGCCAGCACCCCAGGGGGACAGATGAGCTCCTACGAGCAGTACTTC	TRBV28	many	TRBD1	TRBJ2-7
CATSATSGAQETQYF	TGTGCCACCAGTGCAACTAGCGGGGCCCAAGAGACCCAGTACTTC	TRBV24-1	many	TRBD2	TRBJ2-5
CSVGQAAVYEQYF	TGCAGCGTAGGACAGGCAGCCGTCTACGAGCAGTACTTC	TRBV29-1	many	TRBD1	TRBJ2-7
CSVDGLAGTLGTQYF	TGCAGCGTGGATGGACTAGCGGGTACCCTAGGGACCCAGTACTTC	TRBV29-1	many	TRBD2	TRBJ2-5
CASSVYGTGWSGYTF	TGTGCCAGCAGTGTCTACGGGACAGGATGGTCTGGCTACACCTTC	TRBV28	many	TRBD1	TRBJ1-2
CASSPGWGGELFF	TGTGCCAGCAGTCCCGGGTGGGGCGGGGAGCTGTTTTTT	TRBV12-3/TRBV12-4	many	.	TRBJ2-2
CAISGGTSGRYEQYF	TGTGCCATCAGTGGGGGGACTAGCGGGAGATACGAGCAGTACTTC	TRBV10-3	many	TRBD2	TRBJ2-7
CAWSVGGGGNQPQHF	TGTGCCTGGAGTGTAGGCGGGGGGGGCAATCAGCCCCAGCATTTT	TRBV30	many	.	TRBJ1-5
CASSEFGRETDTQYF	TGTGCCAGCAGCGAATTCGGGAGGGAGACAGATACGCAGTATTTT	TRBV9	many	TRBD2	TRBJ2-3
CAWSSVGGDTQYF	TGTGCCTGGAGTTCCGTCGGGGGGGATACGCAGTATTTT	TRBV30	many	TRBD2	TRBJ2-3
CASSYDSASPYGYTF	TGCGCCAGCAGCTATGACTCCGCCAGTCCCTATGGCTACACCTTC	TRBV5-1	many	.	TRBJ1-2
CASSNSAIHYGYTF	TGTGCCAGCAGCAATAGCGCCATCCACTATGGCTACACCTTC	TRBV9	.	.	TRBJ1-2
CASSQGRDLRVYEQYF	TGCGCCAGCAGCCAAGGGCGGGACTTACGCGTCTACGAGCAGTACTTC	TRBV4-3	.	.	TRBJ2-7
CASSYEGWNTEAFF	TGTGCCAGCAGTTACGAGGGTTGGAACACTGAAGCTTTCTTT	TRBV28	many	.	TRBJ1-1
CASSEQLRSYNSPLHF	TGTGCCAGCAGTGAGCAGCTCCGCTCCTATAATTCACCCCTCCACTTT	TRBV6-1	many	.	TRBJ1-6
CASSGKVTSSYNEQFF	TGTGCCAGCAGTGGGAAGGTTACGAGCTCCTACAATGAGCAGTTCTTC	TRBV12-3/TRBV12-4	few	.	TRBJ2-1
CSATPGTLNTEAFF	TGCAGTGCTACACCCGGGACACTAAACACTGAAGCTTTCTTT	TRBV20-1	many	.	TRBJ1-1
CASSPRTSVYNEQFF	TGTGCCAGCAGTCCCCGGACTAGCGTTTACAATGAGCAGTTCTTC	TRBV12-3/TRBV12-4	many	TRBD2	TRBJ2-1
CATSDRQGASYEQYF	TGTGCCACCAGTGATCGACAGGGGGCCTCCTACGAGCAGTACTTC	TRBV24-1	many	TRBD1	TRBJ2-7
CASSIGLAGGPGETQYF	TGTGCCAGCAGTATTGGACTAGCGGGAGGTCCGGGAGAGACCCAGTACTTC	TRBV12-3/TRBV12-4	.	TRBD2	TRBJ2-5
CASNSTGLGIETQYF	TGTGCCAGCAATTCAACAGGGCTGGGGATAGAGACCCAGTACTTC	TRBV28	few	.	TRBJ2-5
CASSRTSGLSSYEQYF	TGTGCCAGCAGCCGGACTAGCGGCCTTAGCTCCTACGAGCAGTACTTC	TRBV11-2	many	TRBD2	TRBJ2-7
CASTHGGNTEAFF	TGTGCCTCGACCCACGGTGGGAACACTGAAGCTTTCTTT	TRBV30	.	.	TRBJ1-1
CASSLARQGVYEQYF	TGTGCCAGCAGCTTAGCCCGACAGGGCGTTTACGAGCAGTACTTC	TRBV5-6	few	TRBD1	TRBJ2-7
CASSLDDQPQHF	TGTGCCAGCAGCTTGGACGATCAGCCCCAGCATTTT	TRBV5-4	many	.	TRBJ1-5
CASSLARGDRGRAGGNQPQHF	TGTGCCAGCAGCTTAGCCCGCGGGGACAGGGGCCGAGCTGGTGGCAATCAGCCCCAGCATTTT	TRBV7-8	.	TRBD1	TRBJ1-5
CASSVRTRLNSGANVLTF	TGTGCCAGCAGCGTAAGAACAAGACTGAACTCTGGGGCCAACGTCCTGACTTTC	TRBV9	few	.	TRBJ2-6
CASSYSVGEQYF	TGTGCCAGCAGTTATAGCGTCGGCGAGCAGTACTTC	TRBV2	many	.	TRBJ2-7
CASSQEPGVGFSSDTQYF	TGTGCCAGCAGCCAAGAACCGGGAGTAGGTTTTTCATCAGATACGCAGTATTTT	TRBV14	.	.	TRBJ2-3
CASSKNRGSQPQHF	TGTGCCAGCAGCAAAAACAGGGGTAGTCAGCCCCAGCATTTT	TRBV12-3/TRBV12-4	many	TRBD1	TRBJ1-5
CASSGGTATGNEQFF	TGTGCCAGCAGTGGGGGGACGGCAACTGGCAATGAGCAGTTCTTC	TRBV12-3/TRBV12-4	few	.	TRBJ2-1
CASSVTGGSTEAFF	TGTGCCAGCAGCGTCACAGGGGGGAGCACTGAAGCTTTCTTT	TRBV2	many	TRBD1	TRBJ1-1
CASSQGLAGSYNEQFF	TGTGCCAGCAGCCAGGGACTAGCGGGGTCCTACAATGAGCAGTTCTTC	TRBV28	many	TRBD2	TRBJ2-1
CASRRGTCSNEKLFF	TGTGCCAGCAGGCGTGGGACATGTTCTAATGAAAAACTGTTTTTT	TRBV12-3/TRBV12-4	.	.	TRBJ1-4
CAWSVAGGGDEQFF	TGTGCCTGGAGTGTAGCGGGAGGGGGTGATGAGCAGTTCTTC	TRBV30	few	TRBD2	TRBJ2-1
CASSPRVLPSETQYF	TGTGCCAGCAGCCCGAGGGTCCTACCGTCGGAGACCCAGTACTTC	TRBV9	few	.	TRBJ2-5
CASSLSLAGFIQQYF	TGTGCCAGCAGTTTATCTCTAGCGGGGTTTATCCAGCAGTACTTC	TRBV28	many	TRBD2	TRBJ2-7
CASSRTGVEKLFF	TGTGCCAGCAGCCGGACAGGGGTGGAAAAACTGTTTTTT	TRBV12-3/TRBV12-4	many	TRBD1	TRBJ1-4
CASSFQVRQGGSPLHF	TGTGCCAGCAGTTTTCAAGTGAGACAGGGAGGTTCACCCCTCCACTTT	TRBV12-3/TRBV12-4	many	TRBD1	TRBJ1-6
CASSLRESDQPQHF	TGTGCCAGCTCACTCAGGGAGTCCGATCAGCCCCAGCATTTT	TRBV18	few	.	TRBJ1-5
CASSEEVGSYDSQFF	TGTGCCAGCAGTGAAGAAGTGGGAAGTTATGACTCTCAGTTCTTC	TRBV6-1	few	.	TRBJ2-1
CASSLDPLASGSTDTQYF	TGTGCCAGCAGCTTAGACCCGCTAGCCAGCGGGAGCACAGATACGCAGTATTTT	TRBV7-6	many	.	TRBJ2-3
CASSLEGSGYSYEQYF	TGTGCCAGCAGCTTGGAGGGTAGCGGTTACTCCTACGAGCAGTACTTC	TRBV5-5	many	.	TRBJ2-7
CASRRPGLGGYTF	TGTGCCAGCAGAAGACCCGGTTTAGGTGGCTACACCTTC	TRBV11-2	many	.	TRBJ1-2
CASSRAPGLSSYNEQFF	TGCGCCAGCAGCCGAGCACCGGGACTTAGCTCCTACAATGAGCAGTTCTTC	TRBV4-1	.	.	TRBJ2-1
CASSLGQGPETGELFF	TGTGCCAGCTCACTGGGACAGGGACCTGAGACCGGGGAGCTGTTTTTT	TRBV18	.	TRBD1	TRBJ2-2
CASSLFEGKGQPQHF	TGTGCCAGCAGTTTATTCGAGGGGAAAGGGCAGCCCCAGCATTTT	TRBV12-3/TRBV12-4	many	.	TRBJ1-5
CATSPSQGKAEAFF	TGTGCCACCAGTCCCTCCCAGGGGAAAGCCGAAGCTTTCTTT	TRBV24-1	few	.	TRBJ1-1
CASSSGLALVLDTQYF	TGTGCCAGCAGCTCCGGACTAGCGTTGGTTTTAGATACGCAGTATTTT	TRBV28	many	TRBD2	TRBJ2-3
CASSLGVLWNNEQFF	TGTGCCAGCAGCTTAGGGGTCCTTTGGAACAATGAGCAGTTCTTC	TRBV27	.	.	TRBJ2-1
CAWRDSHTEAFF	TGTGCCTGGCGGGACAGTCACACTGAAGCTTTCTTT	TRBV30	many	TRBD1	TRBJ1-1
CASSLHRLGKGGGDGQYF	TGTGCCAGCAGCCTACACCGACTAGGGAAGGGAGGGGGCGACGGGCAGTACTTC	TRBV28	many	.	TRBJ2-7
CASSLGGAGSYNEQFF	TGTGCCAGCAGTTTAGGGGGAGCGGGGTCCTACAATGAGCAGTTCTTC	TRBV28	many	TRBD2	TRBJ2-1
CAWSRDIGEKLFF	TGTGCCTGGAGCCGGGACATCGGTGAAAAACTGTTTTTT	TRBV30	.	.	TRBJ1-4